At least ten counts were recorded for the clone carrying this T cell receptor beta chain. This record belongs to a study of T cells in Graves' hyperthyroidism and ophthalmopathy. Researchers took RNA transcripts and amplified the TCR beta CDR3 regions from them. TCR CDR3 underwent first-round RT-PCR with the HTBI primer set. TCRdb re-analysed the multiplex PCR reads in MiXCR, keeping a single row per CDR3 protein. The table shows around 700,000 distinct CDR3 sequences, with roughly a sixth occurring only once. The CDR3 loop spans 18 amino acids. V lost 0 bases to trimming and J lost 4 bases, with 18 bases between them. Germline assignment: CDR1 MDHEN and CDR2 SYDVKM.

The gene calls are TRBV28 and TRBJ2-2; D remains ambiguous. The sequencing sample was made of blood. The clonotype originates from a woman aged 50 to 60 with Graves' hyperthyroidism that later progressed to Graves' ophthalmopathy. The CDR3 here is CASSLWVSPEELTGELFF. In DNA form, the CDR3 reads TGTGCCAGCAGTTTATGGGTTTCCCCCGAGGAGCTCACCGGGGAGCTGTTTTTT.